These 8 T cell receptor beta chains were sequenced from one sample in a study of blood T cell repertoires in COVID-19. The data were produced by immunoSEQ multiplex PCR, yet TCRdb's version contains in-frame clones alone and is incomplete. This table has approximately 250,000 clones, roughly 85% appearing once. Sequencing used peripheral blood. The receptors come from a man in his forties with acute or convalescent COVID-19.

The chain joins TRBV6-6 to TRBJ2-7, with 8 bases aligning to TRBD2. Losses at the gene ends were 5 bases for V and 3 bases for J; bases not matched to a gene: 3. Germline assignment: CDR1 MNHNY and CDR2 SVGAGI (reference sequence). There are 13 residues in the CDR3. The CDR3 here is CASSPGGVYEQYF. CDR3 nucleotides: TGTGCCAGCAGTCCCGGGGGGGTCTACGAGCAGTACTTC.

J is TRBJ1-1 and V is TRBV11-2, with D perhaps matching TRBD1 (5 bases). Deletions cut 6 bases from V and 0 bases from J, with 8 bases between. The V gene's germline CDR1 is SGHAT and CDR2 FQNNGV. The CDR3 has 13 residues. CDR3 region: CASRVGLNTEAFF. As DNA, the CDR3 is TGTGCCAGCAGAGTGGGGCTGAACACTGAAGCTTTCTTT.

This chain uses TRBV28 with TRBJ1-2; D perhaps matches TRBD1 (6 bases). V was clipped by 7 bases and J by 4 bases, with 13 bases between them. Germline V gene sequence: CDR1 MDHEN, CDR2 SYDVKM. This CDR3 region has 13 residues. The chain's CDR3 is CASMGGLGYGYTF. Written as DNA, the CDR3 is TGTGCCAGCATGGGGGGGCTTGGCTATGGCTACACCTTC.

The CDR3 loop is CASSQRGGQIYGYTF. The CDR3 coding sequence is TGTGCCAGCAGCCAACGGGGGGGACAGATCTATGGCTACACCTTC. The chain joins TRBV3-1 (or the pseudogene TRBV3-2) to TRBJ1-2; 7 bases agree with TRBD1. The CDR3 extends over 15 amino acids. V gave up 2 bases and J gave up 4 bases; unmatched junction bases: 7. CDR1 is LGHDT, CDR2 YNNKEL, per germline (reference sequence).

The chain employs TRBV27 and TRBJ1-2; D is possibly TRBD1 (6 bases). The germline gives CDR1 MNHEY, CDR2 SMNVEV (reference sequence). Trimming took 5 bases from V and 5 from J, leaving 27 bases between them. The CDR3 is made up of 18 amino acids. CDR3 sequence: CASSPLGRGAYEKYGYTF. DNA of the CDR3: TGTGCCAGCAGTCCCCTAGGACGGGGGGCTTACGAAAAATATGGCTACACCTTC.

CDR3 residues: CASRREGVRRTEAFF. DNA for the CDR3: TGTGCCAGCCGACGGGAGGGGGTGCGGCGGACTGAAGCTTTCTTT. This rearrangement joins TRBV2 to TRBJ1-1, with a weak D call TRBD1 (6 bases). The V end lost 8 bases, the J end lost 5 bases, and 21 bases lay between the germline ends. Germline lookup yields CDR1 SNHLY and CDR2 FYNNEI. The CDR3 length is 15 residues.

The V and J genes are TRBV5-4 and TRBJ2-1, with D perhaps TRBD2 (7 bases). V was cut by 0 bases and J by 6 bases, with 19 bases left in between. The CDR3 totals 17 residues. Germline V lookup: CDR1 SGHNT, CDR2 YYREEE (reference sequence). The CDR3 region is CASSLAKGLGGANEQFF. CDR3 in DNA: TGTGCCAGCAGCTTGGCCAAAGGACTAGGGGGGGCCAATGAGCAGTTCTTC.

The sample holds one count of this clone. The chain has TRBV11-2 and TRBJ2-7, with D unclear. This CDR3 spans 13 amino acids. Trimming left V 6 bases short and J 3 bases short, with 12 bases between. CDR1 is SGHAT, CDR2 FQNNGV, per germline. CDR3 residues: CASSSSADYEQYF. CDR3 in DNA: TGTGCCAGCAGTTCAAGCGCGGACTACGAGCAGTACTTC.